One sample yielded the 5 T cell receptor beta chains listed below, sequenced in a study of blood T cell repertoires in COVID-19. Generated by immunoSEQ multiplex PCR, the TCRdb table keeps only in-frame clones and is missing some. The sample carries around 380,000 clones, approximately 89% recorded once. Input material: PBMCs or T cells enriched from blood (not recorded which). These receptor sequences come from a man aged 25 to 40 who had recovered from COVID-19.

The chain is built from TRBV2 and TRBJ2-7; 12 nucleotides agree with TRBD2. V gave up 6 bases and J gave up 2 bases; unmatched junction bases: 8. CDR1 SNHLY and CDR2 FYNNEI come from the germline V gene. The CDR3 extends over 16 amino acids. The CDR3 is CASRTRLAGETYEQYF. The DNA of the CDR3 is TGTGCCAGCAGGACCCGACTAGCGGGGGAAACCTACGAGCAGTACTTC.

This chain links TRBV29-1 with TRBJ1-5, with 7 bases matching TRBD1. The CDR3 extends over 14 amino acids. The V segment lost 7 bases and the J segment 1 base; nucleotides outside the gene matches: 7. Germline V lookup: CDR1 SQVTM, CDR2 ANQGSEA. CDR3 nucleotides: TGCAGCGCCACGACAGGGATGAGCAATCAGCCCCAGCATTTT. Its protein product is CSATTGMSNQPQHF.

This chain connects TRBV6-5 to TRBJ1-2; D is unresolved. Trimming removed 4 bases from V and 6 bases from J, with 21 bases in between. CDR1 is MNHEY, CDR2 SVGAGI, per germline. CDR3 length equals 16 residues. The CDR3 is CASSSLDWSHKNGYTF. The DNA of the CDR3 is TGTGCCAGCAGTTCTCTAGACTGGTCCCATAAGAATGGCTACACCTTC.

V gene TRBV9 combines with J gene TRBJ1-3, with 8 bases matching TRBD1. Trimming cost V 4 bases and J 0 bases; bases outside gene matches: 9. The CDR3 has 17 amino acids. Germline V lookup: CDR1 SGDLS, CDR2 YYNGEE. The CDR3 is CASSPRQGPTSGNTIYF. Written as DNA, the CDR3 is TGTGCCAGCAGCCCACGACAGGGGCCTACCTCTGGAAACACCATATATTTT.

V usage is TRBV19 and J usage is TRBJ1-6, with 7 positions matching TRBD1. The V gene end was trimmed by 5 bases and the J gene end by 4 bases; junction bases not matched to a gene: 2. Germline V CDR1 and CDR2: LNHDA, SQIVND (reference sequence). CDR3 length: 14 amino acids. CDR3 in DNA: TGTGCCAGTAGTTCGACAGGGTATAATTCACCCCTCCACTTT. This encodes CASSSTGYNSPLHF.